One sample yielded the 14 T cell receptor beta chains listed below, sequenced in a study of T cell responses to AZD1222 COVID-19 vaccine. TCRdb's table, derived via immunoSEQ multiplex PCR, lists solely in-frame clones and lacks some. The sample includes 130,000 to 150,000 clones, more than 85% of them seen just once. Source: peripheral blood, taken on day 0 of AZD1222 vaccination. The receptor set was obtained from an adult in good health.

V is TRBV4-1 and J is TRBJ2-1; the match to TRBD2 covers 10 bases. V lost 10 bases, J lost 0 bases, and 12 bases stayed unmatched. This CDR3 contains 17 residues. CDR1 and CDR2 (germline): MGHRA, YSYEKL. CDR3 residues: CATQRGLATDSYNEQFF. CDR3 in DNA: TGCGCCACCCAGCGGGGACTAGCGACCGACTCCTACAATGAGCAGTTCTTC.

This chain connects TRBV5-6 to TRBJ2-5; D perhaps matches TRBD2 (7 bases). Germline V lookup: CDR1 SGHDT, CDR2 YYEEEE. V gave up 2 bases and J gave up 5 bases, with 22 bases separating them. CDR3 length: 17 residues. The CDR3 nucleotides are TGTGCCAGCAGCTTCTCTTCTCTCGGGGGGCGAGGGGAGACCCAGTACTTC. The encoded protein is CASSFSSLGGRGETQYF.

The chain is built from TRBV11-2 and TRBJ1-1; 8 nucleotides line up with TRBD1. The CDR3 extends over 17 amino acids. Looked up from germline, CDR1 is SGHAT and CDR2 is FQNNGV. J gave up 0 bases and V 0 bases, and 6 bases lay outside the gene matches. Here the CDR3 DNA reads TGTGCCAGCAGCTTAGATAGGGAGGACAGGGTGAACACTGAAGCTTTCTTT. This gives the protein CASSLDREDRVNTEAFF.

The chain links TRBV6-4 to TRBJ2-1, with D perhaps matching TRBD2 (6 bases). Germline CDR1 is MRHNA and CDR2 is SNTAGT. Trimming pared 0 bases from V and 10 bases from J, leaving 13 bases between. The CDR3 covers 14 residues. CDR3 nucleotides: TGTGCCAGCAGTGACTCCCGGAGGGCATGGGAGCAGTTCTTC. This encodes CASSDSRRAWEQFF.

In this sample, this clone turned up once. In nucleotides, the CDR3 is TGTGCCTGGAACGTCCTCCCGGCAGGGGACCGTACTGAAGCTTTCTTT. Amino acid sequence: CAWNVLPAGDRTEAFF. The chain couples TRBV30 to TRBJ1-1; D is possibly TRBD1 (6 bases). This CDR3 region has 16 residues. The V gene's germline CDR1 is GTSNPN and CDR2 SVGIG (reference sequence). The V and J ends lost 4 bases and 5 bases respectively, with 23 bases between them.

The chain employs TRBV28 and TRBJ2-1; D ambiguous. This CDR3 has 14 residues. Deletions cut 8 bases from V and 0 bases from J, with 11 bases between. CDR1 and CDR2 (germline): MDHEN, SYDVKM. CDR3 protein: CASLRLGSYNEQFF. The CDR3 DNA follows: TGTGCCAGCCTCCGGCTAGGCTCCTACAATGAGCAGTTCTTC. Combining the CDR3 with reference TRBV28 and TRBJ2-1 gives the whole variable domain DVKVTQSSRYLVKRTGEKVFLECVQDMDHENMFWYRQDPGLGLRLIYFSYDVKMKEKGDIPEGYSVSREKKERFSLILESASTNQTSMYLCASLRLGSYNEQFFGPGTRLTVL.

The chain has TRBV4-3 and TRBJ1-5; D unresolved. Germline assignment: CDR1 LGHNA and CDR2 YSLEER. The V end lost 4 bases, the J end lost 7 bases, and 11 bases lay between the germline ends. CDR3 size: 13 residues. The chain's CDR3 is CASSLAEGQPQHF. In DNA form, the CDR3 reads TGCGCCAGCAGCCTGGCGGAAGGGCAGCCCCAGCATTTT.

The chain combines TRBV6-1 with TRBJ1-2; D is possibly TRBD1 (6 bases). Per germline, CDR1 MNHNS and CDR2 SASEGT. The CDR3 runs to 15 residues. V was clipped by 3 bases and J by 2 bases, with 13 bases between them. CDR3 in amino acids: CASSDWGLVNYGYTF. The DNA of the CDR3 is TGTGCCAGCAGTGATTGGGGGCTGGTAAACTATGGCTACACCTTC.

The gene calls are TRBV6-2 or TRBV6-3 and TRBJ1-1, with D possibly being TRBD1 (6 bases). CDR3 length: 16 residues. Per the germline V gene, CDR1 is MNHEY and CDR2 is SVGEGT. The ends were cut back, 2 bases at V and 0 bases at J, with 13 bases in the middle. Here the CDR3 DNA reads TGTGCCAGCAGTTACCTGACAGGCGGTATGAACACTGAAGCTTTCTTT. Protein product: CASSYLTGGMNTEAFF.

The gene calls are TRBV12-3 or TRBV12-4 and TRBJ1-2; no clear D. The CDR3 is 13 residues long. V was pared by 3 bases and J by 6 bases, with 11 bases between. This CDR3 is CASSLGNKNGYTF. CDR3 sequence (DNA): TGTGCCAGCAGTTTGGGCAATAAAAATGGCTACACCTTC.

The V and J genes are TRBV6-5 and TRBJ2-7, with D perhaps being TRBD1 or TRBD2 (5 bases each). CDR1 is MNHEY and CDR2 is SVGAGI in the germline V gene. Trimming cost V 7 bases and J 7 bases, with 17 bases left between them. The CDR3 has 13 amino acids. The CDR3, as DNA: TGTGCCAGCAATAGGGACGAGCTCGGGGAGCAGTACTTC. Translating gives CASNRDELGEQYF.

This clone showed up just once. The chain employs TRBV25-1 and TRBJ2-1; D is unresolved. Germline lookup yields CDR1 MGHDK and CDR2 SYGVNS. V dropped 4 bases and J dropped 3 bases, with 1 base sitting between them. The CDR3 runs to 11 residues. This chain's CDR3 is CASSGYNEQFF. The CDR3 DNA is TGTGCCAGCAGTGGCTACAATGAGCAGTTCTTC.

This chain links TRBV18 with TRBJ1-5, with a weak D call TRBD1 (6 bases). Germline CDR1 and CDR2: KGHSH and LQKENI. The CDR3 length is 13 residues. Trimming left V 5 bases short and J 5 bases short, with 10 bases between. CDR3 residues: CASSTSGDQPQHF. The DNA of the CDR3 is TGTGCCAGCTCAACCTCAGGGGATCAGCCCCAGCATTTT.

J is TRBJ2-7 and V is TRBV5-1, with 11 bases that match TRBD2. This CDR3 is built from 16 residues. The V segment lost 0 bases and the J segment 6 bases; nucleotides outside the gene matches: 8. The germline V gene encodes CDR1 SGHRS and CDR2 YFSETQ. CDR3 coding DNA: TGCGCCAGCAGCTTGGCTCTAGCGGGAGGAGGAGGCGAGCAGTACTTC. Residues: CASSLALAGGGGEQYF.